Listed below are T cell receptor beta chains from one sample, sequenced in a study of sequential checkpoint blockade in melanoma. The repertoire was sequenced with immunoSEQ multiplex PCR; TCRdb's copy has only in-frame clones and lacks some. The table lists tens of thousands of clones, 70% to 90% of them singletons. This material consisted of CD8+ T cells sorted from blood (inferred from file names), taken from a patient given nivolumab and ipilimumab in sequence. All receptors derive from a human donor with melanoma. Each CDR3 is given with its conserved first and last residue. The order of the fields is clone size, V gene, D gene, J gene, CDR3 protein, CDR3 DNA. A D gene is named only where the DNA matches it firmly. Clone size is shown for a subset of rows, as once, few, many or a class of expanded clone.

clone size: .; V gene: TRBV7-2; D gene: .; J gene: TRBJ2-5; CDR3 protein: CASSLFNSQETQYF; CDR3 DNA: TGTGCCAGCAGCTTATTCAACAGCCAAGAGACCCAGTACTTC
clone size: .; V gene: TRBV29-1; D gene: TRBD2; J gene: TRBJ2-7; CDR3 protein: CSAISGSYEQYF; CDR3 DNA: TGCAGCGCGATTAGCGGGAGCTACGAGCAGTACTTC
clone size: once; V gene: TRBV4-2; D gene: TRBD1; J gene: TRBJ1-1; CDR3 protein: CASSHQQGANTEAFF; CDR3 DNA: TGTGCCAGCAGCCATCAACAGGGGGCAAACACTGAAGCTTTCTTT
clone size: .; V gene: TRBV5-1; D gene: .; J gene: TRBJ2-3; CDR3 protein: CASSLGTLNTDTQYF; CDR3 DNA: TGCGCCAGCAGCTTGGGGACACTTAACACAGATACGCAGTATTTT
clone size: .; V gene: TRBV4-1; D gene: .; J gene: TRBJ2-2; CDR3 protein: CASSLQRTGELFF; CDR3 DNA: TGCGCCAGCAGCCTGCAGAGGACCGGGGAGCTGTTTTTT
clone size: .; V gene: TRBV19; D gene: .; J gene: TRBJ2-3; CDR3 protein: CASSMLGGTDTQYF; CDR3 DNA: TGTGCCAGTAGTATGCTGGGAGGCACAGATACGCAGTATTTT
clone size: few; V gene: TRBV5-4; D gene: TRBD2; J gene: TRBJ2-7; CDR3 protein: CASSSGLAKEQYF; CDR3 DNA: TGTGCCAGCAGCTCTGGACTAGCCAAGGAGCAGTACTTC
clone size: .; V gene: TRBV27; D gene: .; J gene: TRBJ2-5; CDR3 protein: CASSLRGEQYF; CDR3 DNA: TGTGCCAGCAGCCTCAGGGGTGAGCAGTACTTC
clone size: .; V gene: TRBV10-1; D gene: .; J gene: TRBJ1-1; CDR3 protein: CATSPVRHTEAFF; CDR3 DNA: TGCGCCACCTCTCCGGTCCGCCACACTGAAGCTTTCTTT
clone size: .; V gene: TRBV27; D gene: TRBD2; J gene: TRBJ2-7; CDR3 protein: CASSTFGGRSYEQYF; CDR3 DNA: TGTGCCAGCAGTACTTTCGGCGGGAGGTCATACGAGCAGTACTTC
clone size: .; V gene: TRBV19; D gene: .; J gene: TRBJ1-1; CDR3 protein: CASSIAEYTEAFF; CDR3 DNA: TGTGCCAGTAGTATTGCGGAGTACACTGAAGCTTTCTTT
clone size: .; V gene: TRBV5-6; D gene: .; J gene: TRBJ1-1; CDR3 protein: CASSLGGGSPGTEAFF; CDR3 DNA: TGTGCCAGCAGCTTGGGAGGGGGATCACCGGGCACTGAAGCTTTCTTT
clone size: .; V gene: TRBV28; D gene: TRBD2; J gene: TRBJ2-2; CDR3 protein: CASTPGGGRRNTGELFF; CDR3 DNA: TGTGCCAGCACTCCCGGGGGGGGGCGGAGAAACACCGGGGAGCTGTTTTTT
clone size: .; V gene: TRBV19; D gene: .; J gene: TRBJ2-7; CDR3 protein: CASSWGGATYEQYF; CDR3 DNA: TGTGCCAGTAGTTGGGGCGGGGCGACCTACGAGCAGTACTTC